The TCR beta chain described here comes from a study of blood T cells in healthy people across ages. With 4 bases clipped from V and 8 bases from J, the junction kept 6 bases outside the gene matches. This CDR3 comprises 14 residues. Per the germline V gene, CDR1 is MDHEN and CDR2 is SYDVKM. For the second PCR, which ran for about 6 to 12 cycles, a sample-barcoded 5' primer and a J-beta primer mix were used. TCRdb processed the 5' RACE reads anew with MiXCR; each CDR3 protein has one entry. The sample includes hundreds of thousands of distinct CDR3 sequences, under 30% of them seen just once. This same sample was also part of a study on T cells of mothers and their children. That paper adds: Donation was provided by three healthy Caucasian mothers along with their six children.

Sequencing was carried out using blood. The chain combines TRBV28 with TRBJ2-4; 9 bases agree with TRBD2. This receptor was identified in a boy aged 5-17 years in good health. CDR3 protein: CASSSAGGQDIQYF. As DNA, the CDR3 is TGTGCCAGCAGTTCGGCGGGGGGGCAAGACATTCAGTACTTC.